This T cell receptor beta chain was documented in a study of T cell repertoires in cytomegalovirus infection. Across the whole study: TCR beta signatures that were public indicated CMV infection and matching HLA type.

The CDR3 is made up of 16 amino acids. From germline, CDR1 is SEHNR and CDR2 FQNEAQ (reference sequence). Trimming removed 0 bases at V and 0 bases at J, with 9 bases between. TCRdb passed the reads through MiXCR, listing each CDR3 protein once. The sample lists roughly 200,000 distinct CDR3 sequences, about a sixth seen once, with around 27% in the top ten. This clonotype originated in a human donor in good health (CMV status not recorded). Some clones in this sample may be carry-over from other donors' samples. This rearrangement joins TRBV7-9 to TRBJ2-1; D unclear. Sequenced: CD8+ T cells from PBMCs. This CDR3 is CASSLAGRSSYNEQFF. CDR3 DNA: TGTGCCAGCAGCTTAGCAGGTCGGAGCTCCTACAATGAGCAGTTCTTC.